A selection of T cell receptor beta chains follows, all from one sample in a study of beta chain features in type 1 diabetes. Measured with immunoSEQ multiplex PCR; TCRdb has only the in-frame clones, and not every one. The sample shows 600,000 or so clones, more than 13% of them seen only once. Sequencing was done on a sample of naive CD4+ T cells from blood. The receptors originated from a young man with type 1 diabetes. CDR3s include the opening cysteine and the closing phenylalanine or tryptophan. Fields, in order: V gene, D gene, J gene, clone size, CDR3 protein, CDR3 DNA. The D gene is left open where the match is weak. Size is omitted from some rows. Given values are once, few, many or a class for expanded clones.

V: TRBV14; D: .; J: TRBJ1-1; size: few; CDR3: CASSQEEGTEAFF; DNA: TGTGCCAGCAGCCAAGAGGAGGGGACTGAAGCTTTCTTT
V: TRBV14; D: .; J: TRBJ2-7; size: few; CDR3: CAKKVAWVMNKFDEQYF; DNA: TGTGCCAAGAAAGTCGCTTGGGTTATGAATAAGTTTGACGAGCAGTACTTC
V: TRBV7-9; D: .; J: TRBJ1-1; size: .; CDR3: CASSLPLGMNTEAFF; DNA: TGTGCCAGCAGCCTGCCATTGGGAATGAACACTGAAGCTTTCTTT
V: TRBV10-3; D: .; J: TRBJ2-7; size: few; CDR3: CAISAGSLEQYF; DNA: TGTGCCATCAGTGCTGGGTCTCTAGAGCAGTACTTC
V: TRBV25-1; D: TRBD2; J: TRBJ2-7; size: few; CDR3: CASPGLARSYEQYF; DNA: TGTGCCAGCCCTGGACTAGCGAGATCCTACGAGCAGTACTTC
V: TRBV5-6; D: TRBD1; J: TRBJ2-2; size: few; CDR3: CASSWGQLYTGELFF; DNA: TGTGCCAGCAGCTGGGGACAGCTATATACCGGGGAGCTGTTTTTT
V: TRBV10-3; D: .; J: TRBJ1-2; size: few; CDR3: CAISGGRHGYTF; DNA: TGTGCCATCAGTGGGGGGAGGCATGGCTACACCTTC
V: TRBV7-2; D: .; J: TRBJ2-7; size: .; CDR3: CASSFAAPPRHQTYEQYF; DNA: TGTGCCAGCAGCTTTGCAGCGCCACCGAGACATCAGACCTACGAGCAGTACTTC
V: TRBV28; D: TRBD1; J: TRBJ2-1; size: few; CDR3: CASITGGGDEQFF; DNA: TGTGCCAGCATTACAGGGGGCGGGGATGAGCAGTTCTTC
V: TRBV20-1; D: .; J: TRBJ1-2; size: .; CDR3: CSARDRWSPTF; DNA: TGCAGTGCTAGAGATAGATGGTCTCCCACCTTC
V: TRBV10-3; D: .; J: TRBJ2-6; size: few; CDR3: CAISDTRKSGANVLTF; DNA: TGTGCCATCAGTGACACTCGGAAATCTGGGGCCAACGTCCTGACTTTC
V: TRBV5-1; D: TRBD1; J: TRBJ2-5; size: few; CDR3: CASSLQGAETQYF; DNA: TGCGCCAGCAGCTTGCAGGGGGCAGAGACCCAGTACTTC
V: TRBV7-8; D: TRBD2; J: TRBJ2-1; size: few; CDR3: CASSAGLAGVFEQFF; DNA: TGTGCCAGCAGCGCCGGACTAGCGGGGGTGTTTGAGCAGTTCTTC
V: TRBV4-1; D: TRBD1; J: TRBJ1-4; size: few; CDR3: CASSRFPGQGNEKLFF; DNA: TGCGCCAGCAGCCGTTTCCCGGGACAGGGAAATGAAAAACTGTTTTTT
V: TRBV7-9; D: .; J: TRBJ2-3; size: .; CDR3: CASRQNWAPPTDTQYF; DNA: TGTGCCAGCAGGCAAAACTGGGCGCCACCCACAGATACGCAGTATTTT
V: TRBV29-1; D: TRBD1; J: TRBJ1-2; size: .; CDR3: CSAAWTGAIGGYTF; DNA: TGCAGCGCGGCATGGACAGGGGCGATCGGTGGCTACACCTTC